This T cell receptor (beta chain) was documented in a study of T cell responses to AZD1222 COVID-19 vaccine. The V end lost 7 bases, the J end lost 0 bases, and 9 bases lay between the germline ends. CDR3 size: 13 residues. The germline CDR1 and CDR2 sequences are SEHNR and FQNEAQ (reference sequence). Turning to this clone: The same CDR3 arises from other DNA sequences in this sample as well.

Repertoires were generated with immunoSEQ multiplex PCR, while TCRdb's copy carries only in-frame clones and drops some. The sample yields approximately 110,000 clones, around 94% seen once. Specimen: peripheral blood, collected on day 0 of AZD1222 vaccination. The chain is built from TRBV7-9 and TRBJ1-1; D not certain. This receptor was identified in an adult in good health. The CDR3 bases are TGTGCCAGCAATGGGAGGATGAACACTGAAGCTTTCTTT. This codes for CASNGRMNTEAFF.